In its sample, the clone carrying this T cell receptor beta chain was seen a few times. The time point was: newly diagnosed GD, antithyroid drugs for less than 3 months. PBMC RNA served as the TCR library source. These data belong to a study of regulatory T cells in long-lasting Graves disease. Combining iRepertoire HTBI primers with Arm-PCR of CDR3 regions, the authors built TCR beta libraries. TCRdb processed the multiplex PCR reads anew with MiXCR; each CDR3 protein has one entry. The data contain roughly 410,000 distinct CDR3 sequences, over 12% of them singletons. The CDR3 spans 13 residues. Trimming removed 0 bases from V and 2 bases from J, with 3 bases in between. Per the germline V gene, CDR1 is ENHRY and CDR2 is SYGVKD. This sample also belongs to another study, concerning T cells in Graves' hyperthyroidism and ophthalmopathy.

This sequence joins TRBV10-3 and TRBJ2-3, with no clear D. Sample: peripheral blood mononuclear cells (PBMCs), taken at new diagnosis, from a patient treated with antithyroid drugs. The TCR comes from a woman in her 40s with Graves disease. CDR3 nucleotides: TGTGCCATCAGTGAGTCGATCACAGATACGCAGTATTTT. Its protein is CAISESITDTQYF.